This T cell receptor (beta chain) was found in a study of PD-1 blockade in classical Hodgkin lymphoma. Study details: Nivolumab 3 mg/kg was given intravenously every 2 weeks.

Here immunoSEQ multiplex PCR was the method, and the copy in TCRdb shows in-frame clones only, minus some. The data contain 15,000 to 20,000 clones, about 75% of them seen just once; the ten biggest clones take up 2% to 2.5%. Time point denoted: cycle 4 day 1 (C4D1), after about 6 weeks of nivolumab. Following autologous stem cell transplantation, relapse occurred in every patient, and exposure to brentuximab vedotin varied. CD4+ T cells were purified from thawed PBMCs by negative selection. The CDR3 totals 14 residues. Deletions cut 6 bases from V and 4 bases from J, with 13 bases between. Germline values: CDR1 MRHNA, CDR2 SNTAGT. For this clone: Antigen specificity is unknown.

Overall study results and limits: At C4D1, TCR diversity had climbed significantly for CD4+ cells, though not for CD8+ cells.

The sequence derives from a human donor with classical Hodgkin lymphoma. The specimen comprised CD4+ T cells from blood, sampled before the fourth cycle of nivolumab. This chain joins TRBV6-4 and TRBJ2-1; D may match TRBD1 or TRBD2 (5 bases each). CDR3 DNA sequence: TGTGCCAGCAGCTTGTGGGACGGATACAATGAGCAGTTCTTC. Protein sequence: CASSLWDGYNEQFF.